Sequencing of this TCR beta chain was carried out in a study of cytomegalovirus exposure and HLA in healthy donors. Study results and limitations: It was 150 or so TCR beta chains that were listed as cytomegalovirus-associated. Later, an analysis found that common viral pathogens appeared to be linked with several of the most significant clusters. Immune exposure was documented only through CMV serostatus.

Researchers ran the PCR with 60 Vbeta and 13 Jbeta primers. Per the original methods: A later analysis tallied about 80 million unique TCR beta chains, around 12 million of them shared. Measured with immunoSEQ multiplex PCR; TCRdb has only the in-frame clones, and not every one. The V and J calls and clone size were taken over from that table, and D and trimming were inferred from the DNA. This sample has roughly 63,000 clones, with approximately 71% found just once. A word on this clone: Its antigen is not known.

The sequencing input was PBMCs. The source is a middle-aged woman in good health and CMV-seropositive.

The CDR3 DNA sequence: TGTGCCAGCAGCCCAAGGACAGGGAATGAAAAACTGTTTTTT. It encodes CASSPRTGNEKLFF. This sequence joins TRBV7-6 and TRBJ1-4, with TRBD1 matching over 8 bases. CDR3 length: 14 residues. V trimming: 5 bases; J trimming: 5 bases; junction bases outside the gene matches: 4. From germline, CDR1 is SGHVS and CDR2 FNYEAQ.